One and the same sample provided the 18 T cell receptor beta chains below, sequenced in a study of radiotherapy plus CTLA-4 blockade in lung cancer. Some clones are missing from TCRdb's copy, which holds only in-frame ones; the method was immunoSEQ multiplex PCR. Among about 78,000 clones, around 86% were seen once, and the ten largest hold about 0.95%. This material consisted of peripheral blood, taken from a patient treated with radiotherapy plus ipilimumab. The receptors shown here come from a human donor with non-small cell lung cancer who had stable disease on radiotherapy plus ipilimumab.

The CDR3 sequence: CASSQVDPPVALHF. The CDR3 coding sequence is TGTGCCAGCAGTCAGGTAGACCCTCCGGTGGCCCTCCACTTT. The chain links TRBV6-5 to TRBJ1-6; D unresolved. CDR1 MNHEY and CDR2 SVGAGI come from the germline V gene. The germline V and J ends were trimmed by 5 bases and 14 bases, with 19 bases remaining between them. CDR3 length: 14 amino acids.

V gene TRBV9 combines with J gene TRBJ1-6; possibly TRBD1 for D (6 bases). The V gene's germline CDR1 is SGDLS and CDR2 YYNGEE. The CDR3 extends over 16 amino acids. With 3 bases removed from V and 7 bases from J, the gap between germline ends came to 17 bases. CDR3 protein: CASSGGGNRQNSPLHF. The CDR3 nucleotides are TGTGCCAGCAGCGGAGGGGGGAACAGGCAGAATTCACCCCTCCACTTT. The full variable domain, with the rest looked up from reference TRBV9 and TRBJ1-6, is DSGVTQTPKHLITATGQRVTLRCSPRSGDLSVYWYQQSLDQGLQFLIQYYNGEERAKGNILERFSAQQFPDLHSELNLSSLELGDSALYFCASSGGGNRQNSPLHFGNGTRLTVT.

The count of this clone is one. The CDR3 protein is CASSYGTSDTQYF. The CDR3 region has the DNA TGTGCCAGCAGTTACGGGACTTCCGATACGCAGTATTTT. The chain has TRBV28 and TRBJ2-3; tentative D call: TRBD2 (6 bases). The CDR3 extends over 13 amino acids. CDR1 and CDR2 from the germline V gene are MDHEN and SYDVKM. The V and J ends lost 4 bases and 6 bases respectively, with 11 bases between them.

V is TRBV11-2 and J is TRBJ2-6, with D perhaps assigned TRBD1 or TRBD2 (6 bases each). V was clipped by 5 bases and J by 3 bases, with 17 bases between them. Looked up from germline, CDR1 is SGHAT and CDR2 is FQNNGV. The length of the CDR3 is 17 residues. The CDR3 sequence: CASSPGGGLGGANVLTF. The DNA for the CDR3 is TGTGCCAGCAGCCCCGGAGGGGGGCTCGGTGGGGCCAACGTCCTGACTTTC.

The J gene is TRBJ2-7, the V gene TRBV6-5; D tentatively reads TRBD1 or TRBD2 (6 bases each). The V gene lost 10 bases and the J gene lost 3 bases, with 16 bases spanning the gap. CDR3 size: 13 residues. The germline V gene has CDR1 MNHEY and CDR2 SVGAGI. The DNA of the CDR3 is TGTGCCACCAGGGGTAGCGGATACTACGAGCAGTACTTC. Encoded protein: CATRGSGYYEQYF.

V and J are TRBV11-2 and TRBJ2-1, with D possibly TRBD2 on 6 matching bases. CDR3 length equals 17 residues. The V gene lost 0 bases and the J gene lost 9 bases, with 21 bases spanning the gap. Germline V gene data show CDR1 as SGHAT and CDR2 as FQNNGV. The CDR3 nucleotides are TGTGCCAGCAGCTTAGATACGGGCGGAGGGACGACCGGTGAGCAGTTCTTC. Translating gives CASSLDTGGGTTGEQFF.

The chain combines TRBV9 with TRBJ2-7; D gene unclear. The V gene lost 0 bases and the J gene lost 0 bases, with 10 bases spanning the gap. The CDR3 length is 15 residues. In germline, CDR1 is SGDLS, CDR2 YYNGEE. CDR3 sequence reads: CASSVGHTLSYEQYF. CDR3 sequence (DNA): TGTGCCAGCAGCGTAGGACACACCCTCTCCTACGAGCAGTACTTC.

This rearrangement joins TRBV5-4 to TRBJ1-1; D ambiguous. Per germline, CDR1 SGHNT and CDR2 YYREEE (reference sequence). V was trimmed by 0 bases and J by 6 bases, leaving 15 bases between them. The CDR3 runs 15 residues. CDR3 sequence: CASSLALGSRAEAFF. CDR3 sequence (DNA): TGTGCCAGCAGCTTGGCTCTGGGCTCACGGGCTGAAGCTTTCTTT.

V usage is TRBV2 and J usage is TRBJ1-5; weak D call: TRBD1 (5 bases). The CDR3 is 13 residues long. V lost 8 bases and J lost 7, with 15 bases in between. Germline CDR1 and CDR2: SNHLY and FYNNEI. The CDR3 DNA reads as TGTGCCAGCGGTGGGGCAGGGACCCAGCCCCAGCATTTT. Translating gives CASGGAGTQPQHF.

This chain joins TRBV28 and TRBJ2-1; D is unresolved. The CDR3 has 15 residues. The V and J ends lost 3 bases and 7 bases respectively, with 16 bases between them. CDR1 is MDHEN and CDR2 is SYDVKM in the germline V gene. This CDR3 reads CASSLARVGGNEQFF. The CDR3 DNA reads as TGTGCCAGCAGTTTGGCAAGAGTAGGTGGAAATGAGCAGTTCTTC.

The J gene is TRBJ2-5, the V gene TRBV2; perhaps TRBD1 as D (5 bases). V was cut by 7 bases and J by 2 bases, with 8 bases left in between. The V gene's germline CDR1 is SNHLY and CDR2 FYNNEI. This CDR3 has 12 amino acids. CDR3 region: CASIGQQETQYF. In DNA form, the CDR3 reads TGTGCCAGCATAGGACAACAAGAGACCCAGTACTTC.

The V and J genes are TRBV5-5 and TRBJ1-1, with no clear D. The germline CDR1 and CDR2 sequences are SGHKS and YYEKEE (reference sequence). The CDR3 runs to 13 residues. Trimming removed 3 bases from V and 0 bases from J, with 6 bases in between. The CDR3 loop is CASSSTVNTEAFF. DNA of the CDR3: TGTGCCAGCAGCTCAACAGTGAACACTGAAGCTTTCTTT.

CDR3 sequence: CASSLSRRSSYEQYF. The CDR3 DNA sequence: TGTGCCAGCAGTTTATCGAGGCGGTCCTCCTACGAGCAGTACTTC. The chain uses TRBV27 and TRBJ2-7; D remains ambiguous. Germline-derived CDR1 and CDR2 are MNHEY and SMNVEV (reference sequence). There are 15 residues in the CDR3. V lost 0 bases and J 0 bases, leaving 9 bases between the germline ends.

The V call is TRBV25-1, the J call TRBJ2-7, with 10 bases aligning to TRBD2. Germline values: CDR1 MGHDK, CDR2 SYGVNS. This CDR3 comprises 14 residues. With 7 bases clipped from V and 6 bases from J, the junction kept 9 bases outside the gene matches. The CDR3 reads CASTRAGGPGEQYF. The CDR3 DNA reads as TGTGCCAGCACGAGAGCGGGAGGGCCTGGCGAGCAGTACTTC.

The V and J genes are TRBV6-1 and TRBJ2-1, with unresolved D. Trimming removed 5 bases from V and 8 bases from J, with 16 bases in between. Germline lookup yields CDR1 MNHNS and CDR2 SASEGT. The CDR3 is made up of 14 amino acids. The CDR3 sequence is CASSSASSGHEQFF. In DNA form, the CDR3 reads TGTGCCAGCAGTTCGGCGAGTTCCGGCCATGAGCAGTTCTTC.

The CDR3: CASRAIADWSNEQFF. The CDR3 nucleotides are TGTGCCAGCAGAGCGATTGCAGATTGGAGCAATGAGCAGTTCTTC. The chain recombines TRBV6-1 with TRBJ2-1; D gene unclear. The germline V gene has CDR1 MNHNS and CDR2 SASEGT. Trimming removed 6 bases from V and 6 bases from J, with 18 bases in between. The CDR3 covers 15 residues.

This chain uses TRBV10-1 with TRBJ2-2, with 10 nucleotides matching TRBD2. CDR1 is WNHNN, CDR2 SYGVQD, per germline (reference sequence). This CDR3 is built from 17 residues. Unmatched junction bases numbered 5, after V lost 0 bases and J lost 4 bases. DNA of the CDR3: TGCGCCAGCAGTGAGTCCGCTAGCGGGAGTGGCACCGGGGAGCTGTTTTTT. Protein: CASSESASGSGTGELFF.

V gene TRBV2 combines with J gene TRBJ1-1; no firm D call. Per germline, CDR1 SNHLY and CDR2 FYNNEI. The V gene lost 3 bases and the J gene lost 0 bases, with 5 bases spanning the gap. There are 13 residues in the CDR3. CDR3 coding DNA: TGTGCCAGCAGTGAGGTGATGAACACTGAAGCTTTCTTT. As protein: CASSEVMNTEAFF.